Below, 17 T cell receptor beta chains from the same sample are listed, as sequenced in a study of regulatory T cells in long-lasting Graves disease. As to time point: persistent/refractory GD, antithyroid drugs over 5 years with positive TRAb. Making the TCR library involved RNA that had been extracted from PBMCs. Arm-PCR of CDR3 regions and iRepertoire HTBI primers were used to build TCR beta libraries. Each CDR3 protein is one row after TCRdb ran MiXCR on the multiplex PCR reads. Of 400,000 or so distinct CDR3 sequences in the sample, 20% to 25% were seen once. The sequenced sample was peripheral blood mononuclear cells (PBMCs), obtained when the disease was refractory, from a patient treated with antithyroid drugs. These receptors were taken from a female donor with Graves disease.

DNA for the CDR3: TGTGCCAGCAGCACCGGGAATACGCAGTATTTT. It translates to CASSTGNTQYF. The chain uses TRBV12-3 or TRBV12-4 and TRBJ2-3, with a possible D match to TRBD2 (5 bases). Trimming stripped 6 bases from V and 7 bases from J, with 8 bases between. The CDR3 contains 11 residues.

This clonotype showed up many times. The chain combines TRBV5-1 with TRBJ2-6; D is perhaps TRBD2 (6 bases). The CDR3 runs 15 residues. V dropped 4 bases and J dropped 0 bases, with 8 bases sitting between them. CDR1 and CDR2 (germline): SGHRS, YFSETQ. CDR3 region: CASSPGDSGANVLTF. CDR3 nucleotides: TGCGCCAGCAGCCCGGGGGACTCTGGGGCCAACGTCCTGACTTTC.

The chain employs TRBV7-9 and TRBJ2-7, with 7 positions matching TRBD2. J was trimmed by 0 bases and V by 0 bases; bases with no gene match: 5. There are 16 residues in the CDR3. Germline lookup yields CDR1 SEHNR and CDR2 FQNEAQ (reference sequence). The CDR3 sequence: CASSLAGGFLSYEQYF. CDR3 nucleotide sequence: TGTGCCAGCAGCTTAGCCGGGGGGTTCCTCTCCTACGAGCAGTACTTC. Together with reference TRBV7-9 and TRBJ2-7, the CDR3 gives the full variable domain: DTGVSQNPRHKITKRGQNVTFRCDPISEHNRLYWYRQTLGQGPEFLTYFQNEAQLEKSRLLSDRFSAERPKGSFSTLEIQRTEQGDSAMYLCASSLAGGFLSYEQYFGPGTRLTVT.

In this sample, this clonotype turned up a few times. The chain carries TRBV28 and TRBJ1-2; D is perhaps TRBD1 (6 bases). Germline V CDR1 and CDR2: MDHEN, SYDVKM. This CDR3 spans 13 amino acids. V was pared by 1 base and J by 6 bases, with 9 bases between. The CDR3 DNA reads as TGTGCCAGCAGTTTATTACAGGGTAATGGCTACACCTTC. This codes for CASSLLQGNGYTF.

The V gene is TRBV20-1, the J gene TRBJ2-7, with 8 nucleotides matching TRBD1. Germline assignment: CDR1 DFQATT and CDR2 SNEGSKA (reference sequence). The length of the CDR3 is 16 residues. The J segment lost 2 bases and the V segment lost 3 bases, leaving 12 bases of the junction unmatched. CDR3 protein: CSARGEGTGKTYEQYF. DNA for the CDR3: TGCAGTGCTAGGGGTGAAGGGACAGGAAAAACCTACGAGCAGTACTTC.

The sample holds many counts of this clonotype. The chain couples TRBV12-3 or TRBV12-4 to TRBJ1-2; 8 nucleotides agree with TRBD1. V gave up 2 bases and J gave up 8 bases; unmatched junction bases: 4. The CDR3 is made up of 13 amino acids. The CDR3 nucleotides read TGTGCCAGCAGTTTACTGGACAGGGAAGGCTACACCTTC. Its protein product is CASSLLDREGYTF.

The rearrangement links TRBV25-1 to TRBJ1-2; D call uncertain. The germline V gene has CDR1 MGHDK and CDR2 SYGVNS. V lost 3 bases and J lost 9, with 17 bases in between. The CDR3 is 14 amino acids. CDR3 amino acids: CASSDPASSLSYTF. Written as DNA, the CDR3 is TGTGCCAGCAGTGACCCGGCCAGCTCTTTAAGCTACACCTTC.

This clonotype was recorded many times. Written as DNA, the CDR3 is TGTGCCAGCAGTGAACGGGGGGGGACCTCAGAGACCCAGTACTTC. Protein sequence: CASSERGGTSETQYF. V and J are TRBV7-3 and TRBJ2-5, with 8 bases matching TRBD2. Germline values: CDR1 SGHTA, CDR2 FQGTGA. The V and J ends lost 6 bases and 4 bases, in that order; junction bases with no gene match: 10. There are 15 residues in the CDR3. The full variable domain, completed using reference TRBV7-3 and TRBJ2-5, is GAGVSQTPSNKVTEKGKYVELRCDPISGHTALYWYRQSLGQGPEFLIYFQGTGAADDSGLPNDRFFAVRPEGSVSTLKIQRTERGDSAVYLCASSERGGTSETQYFGPGTRLLVL.

The chain couples TRBV28 to TRBJ1-5, with TRBD1 matching 7 bases. Per the germline V gene, CDR1 is MDHEN and CDR2 is SYDVKM. CDR3 length: 16 amino acids. With 2 bases clipped from V and 2 bases from J, the junction kept 6 bases outside the gene matches. The CDR3 here is CASSLTTGQGNQPQHF. As DNA, the CDR3 is TGTGCCAGCAGTTTAACGACAGGGCAGGGCAATCAGCCCCAGCATTTT.

The chain couples TRBV10-1 to TRBJ2-5; D tentatively fits TRBD1 or TRBD2 (5 bases each). The V end was cut by 2 bases, the J end by 3 bases, with 13 bases between. Germline lookup yields CDR1 WNHNN and CDR2 SYGVQD (reference sequence). This CDR3 is built from 15 residues. The CDR3, as DNA: TGCGCCAGCAGTGAGAGTCTGGGGGAGAAAGAGACCCAGTACTTC. Amino acids: CASSESLGEKETQYF.

The genes are TRBV6-1 and TRBJ2-7, with 7 bases identical to TRBD1. CDR1 MNHNS and CDR2 SASEGT come from the germline V gene. J gave up 2 bases and V 7 bases, and 8 bases lay outside the gene matches. The CDR3 loop spans 14 amino acids. The DNA for the CDR3 is TGTGCCAGCACTGTTACAGGGGAACCCTACGAGCAGTACTTC. Its protein is CASTVTGEPYEQYF.

This clonotype was counted many times. This chain connects TRBV7-2 to TRBJ2-7; no firm D call. Germline V gene sequence: CDR1 SGHTA, CDR2 FQGNSA. V was cut by 4 bases and J by 5 bases, with 12 bases left in between. The CDR3 runs to 13 residues. The CDR3 region is CASSSSSPNEQYF. The CDR3 bases are TGTGCCAGCAGCTCAAGTTCTCCCAACGAGCAGTACTTC.

This clonotype was recorded at least ten times. The CDR3 here is CSARDHSLYQETQYF. CDR3 bases: TGCAGTGCTAGAGATCACTCTCTGTACCAAGAGACCCAGTACTTC. The rearrangement links TRBV20-1 to TRBJ2-5; D is uncertain. The CDR3 spans 15 residues. Germline V lookup: CDR1 DFQATT, CDR2 SNEGSKA (reference sequence). V dropped 0 bases and J dropped 0 bases, with 11 bases sitting between them.

The chain joins TRBV30 to TRBJ2-5; TRBD2 agrees at 8 bases. J was trimmed by 9 bases and V by 3 bases; bases with no gene match: 6. CDR3 length: 12 residues. Germline CDR1 is GTSNPN and CDR2 is SVGIG (reference sequence). CDR3 DNA: TGTGCCTGGAGCGGGGGGGTAGCGGCCCAGTACTTC. Protein product: CAWSGGVAAQYF.

This clonotype came up many times. This rearrangement joins TRBV20-1 to TRBJ2-5, with D possibly matching TRBD2 (5 bases). The CDR3 has 15 residues. Trimming shortened V by 6 bases and J by 0 bases, and 17 bases separated the two germline ends. Germline V gene sequence: CDR1 DFQATT, CDR2 SNEGSKA (reference sequence). The CDR3 region has the DNA TGCAGTGCCCCCCCTCGGCGCGGGTACCAAGAGACCCAGTACTTC. Protein product: CSAPPRRGYQETQYF.

There are many counts of this clonotype. V and J are TRBV2 and TRBJ2-7; D remains ambiguous. The CDR3 consists of 12 residues. Germline CDR1 reads SNHLY; CDR2 reads FYNNEI. The V end lost 8 bases, the J end lost 4 bases, and 12 bases lay between the germline ends. The chain's CDR3 is CASGSGSYEQYF. CDR3 coding DNA: TGTGCCAGCGGATCTGGAAGTTACGAGCAGTACTTC. The full variable domain, rest sourced from reference TRBV2 and TRBJ2-7, is EPEVTQTPSHQVTQMGQEVILRCVPISNHLYFYWYRQILGQKVEFLVSFYNNEISEKSEIFDDQFSVERPDGSNFTLKIRSTKLEDSAMYFCASGSGSYEQYFGPGTRLTVT.

In this sample, this clonotype turned up many times. The chain joins TRBV28 to TRBJ2-7; D may be TRBD2 (6 bases). This CDR3 contains 15 residues. CDR1 and CDR2 from the germline V gene are MDHEN and SYDVKM. V was trimmed by 4 bases and J by 4 bases, leaving 17 bases between them. CDR3 amino acids: CASSSSGTGGYEQYF. The CDR3 bases are TGTGCCAGCAGTTCCTCCGGGACTGGAGGGTACGAGCAGTACTTC.